This entry lists 19 T cell receptor beta chains sequenced from one sample in a study of tumor-infiltrating lymphocytes in localized non-small cell lung cancer. Method: immunoSEQ multiplex PCR; TCRdb's copy keeps in-frame clones and lacks some. Here the sample spans under 3,000 clones, about 60% being singletons. Sequenced input: uninvolved lung tissue not adjacent to the tumor. The receptors originated from a human donor with non-small cell lung cancer.

The chain joins TRBV7-2 to TRBJ2-4, with D possibly being TRBD2 (5 bases). The germline V and J ends were trimmed by 5 bases and 7 bases, with 9 bases remaining between them. The CDR3 has 12 residues. Germline CDR1 and CDR2: SGHTA and FQGNSA. CDR3: CASSLRANIQYF. CDR3 nucleotide sequence: TGTGCCAGCAGCCTGAGGGCGAACATTCAGTACTTC.

This clone was seen a single time. The rearrangement links TRBV7-6 to TRBJ2-7; the D call may be TRBD1 or TRBD2 (6 bases each). Trimming stripped 5 bases from V and 5 bases from J, with 13 bases between. Germline V CDR1 and CDR2: SGHVS, FNYEAQ. The CDR3 spans 13 residues. The CDR3 DNA is TGTGCCAGCAGCCCAAGAAGGGGGGACGAGCAGTACTTC. This gives the protein CASSPRRGDEQYF.

V usage is TRBV10-1 and J usage is TRBJ2-1, with D possibly being TRBD2 (6 bases). Trimming pared 5 bases from V and 9 bases from J, leaving 14 bases between. The CDR3 is made up of 13 amino acids. Germline V CDR1 and CDR2: WNHNN, SYGVQD (reference sequence). The CDR3 loop reads CASSRSQEGEQFF. Written as DNA, the CDR3 is TGCGCCAGCAGTAGGAGTCAGGAGGGTGAGCAGTTCTTC.

This clone came up a few times. This chain joins TRBV2 and TRBJ2-6, with 7 bases identical to TRBD1. CDR3 size: 17 residues. CDR1 SNHLY and CDR2 FYNNEI come from the germline V gene. V shed 6 bases and J 1 base; nucleotides not matched to a gene: 9. The CDR3 DNA sequence: TGTGCCAGCAGCCGGGACAGAGTGGGTTCTGGGGCCAACGTCCTGACTTTC. The encoded protein is CASSRDRVGSGANVLTF.

V gene TRBV7-9 combines with J gene TRBJ2-7; 7 bases are shared with TRBD1. The germline V gene has CDR1 SEHNR and CDR2 FQNEAQ (reference sequence). This CDR3 has 13 residues. The trim removed 2 bases at V and 5 bases at J, leaving 3 bases unmatched. CDR3 sequence: CASSLRGLNEQYF. DNA of the CDR3: TGTGCCAGCAGCTTAAGGGGGCTCAACGAGCAGTACTTC.

The chain recombines TRBV11-2 with TRBJ2-7; D uncertain. Per germline, CDR1 SGHAT and CDR2 FQNNGV. Trimming cost V 5 bases and J 9 bases, with 11 bases left between them. The length of the CDR3 is 11 residues. The CDR3 DNA sequence: TGTGCCAGCAGCCCTGGTCGCGGGCAGTACTTC. This gives the protein CASSPGRGQYF. The entire variable domain, with the rest obtained from reference TRBV11-2 and TRBJ2-7, is as follows: EAGVAQSPRYKIIEKRQSVAFWCNPISGHATLYWYQQILGQGPKLLIQFQNNGVVDDSQLPKDRFSAERLKGVDSTLKIQPAKLEDSAVYLCASSPGRGQYFGPGTRLTVT.

By its share, this clone is large (0.1 to 1%). The rearrangement joins TRBV7-2 to TRBJ1-1; D gene uncertain. Germline-derived CDR1 and CDR2 are SGHTA and FQGNSA. This CDR3 region has 13 residues. V lost 1 base, J lost 7 bases, and 10 bases lay in between. The CDR3 here is CASSLVGPFEAFF. The CDR3 DNA sequence: TGTGCCAGCAGCTTAGTTGGGCCGTTTGAAGCTTTCTTT. Full variable domain (rest looked up from reference TRBV7-2 and TRBJ1-1): GAGVSQSPSNKVTEKGKDVELRCDPISGHTALYWYRQSLGQGLEFLIYFQGNSAPDKSGLPSDRFSAERTGGSVSTLTIQRTQQEDSAVYLCASSLVGPFEAFFGQGTRLTVV.

Here the CDR3 reads CASMGTSYNEQFF. The CDR3 DNA reads as TGTGCCAGCATGGGGACGTCCTACAATGAGCAGTTCTTC. The rearrangement joins TRBV6-1 to TRBJ2-1; D may correspond to TRBD1 or TRBD2 (5 bases each). The V and J ends lost 7 bases and 1 base respectively, with 8 bases between them. CDR3 length equals 13 residues. CDR1 MNHNS and CDR2 SASEGT come from the germline V gene.

The chain links TRBV6-1 to TRBJ1-1; 9 bases align to TRBD1. The length of the CDR3 is 14 residues. V lost 7 bases to trimming and J lost 3 bases; unmatched junction nucleotides: 6. Germline V CDR1 and CDR2: MNHNS, SASEGT. The CDR3 loop is CASTWDRADTEAFF. CDR3 DNA: TGTGCCAGCACTTGGGACAGGGCGGACACTGAAGCTTTCTTT.

This clone was found once. The chain uses TRBV9 and TRBJ2-7; 7 positions agree with TRBD1. Germline CDR1 is SGDLS and CDR2 is YYNGEE. V dropped 0 bases and J dropped 0; count of bases not matched to a gene: 3. The CDR3 is 15 amino acids. CDR3 protein: CASSVEQGYSYEQYF. For the CDR3, the DNA is TGTGCCAGCAGCGTAGAACAGGGGTACTCCTACGAGCAGTACTTC.

The sample holds a few counts of this clone. V gene TRBV19 combines with J gene TRBJ2-1, with D maybe TRBD1 (7 bases). Looked up from germline, CDR1 is LNHDA and CDR2 is SQIVND (reference sequence). V lost 7 bases and J 4 bases, leaving 17 bases between the germline ends. CDR3 length: 15 residues. DNA of the CDR3: TGTGCCAGTATAAGTGGGACAGCGGGTTACAATGAGCAGTTCTTC. This translates into CASISGTAGYNEQFF.

The table lists this clone with a few counts. J is TRBJ2-7 and V is TRBV5-1, with D maybe TRBD2 (5 bases). The CDR3 is 15 residues long. V was pared by 8 bases and J by 0 bases, with 18 bases between. CDR1 SGHRS and CDR2 YFSETQ come from the germline V gene. This CDR3 is CASKLFGGSSYEQYF. The CDR3 DNA reads TGCGCCAGTAAGCTCTTCGGTGGGAGCTCCTACGAGCAGTACTTC.

This rearrangement joins TRBV7-2 to TRBJ2-7, with 12 bases matching TRBD2. The V and J ends lost 6 bases and 2 bases, in that order; junction bases with no gene match: 5. The CDR3 runs to 15 residues. The germline V gene encodes CDR1 SGHTA and CDR2 FQGNSA. The DNA of the CDR3 is TGTGCCAGCAGTACGACTAGCGGGAGTCCCTACGAGCAGTACTTC. This codes for CASSTTSGSPYEQYF.

This chain connects TRBV30 to TRBJ1-6; the D gene is possibly TRBD1 (5 bases). V was trimmed by 4 bases and J by 10 bases, leaving 14 bases between them. Germline V lookup: CDR1 GTSNPN, CDR2 SVGIG (reference sequence). CDR3 length equals 13 residues. The CDR3: CAWTRTGASPLHF. CDR3 sequence (DNA): TGTGCCTGGACCCGCACCGGGGCCTCACCCCTCCACTTT.

This clone occurred a few times. The chain carries TRBV6-5 and TRBJ2-7, with 7 bases fitting TRBD1. The V gene end was trimmed by 7 bases and the J gene end by 4 bases; junction bases not matched to a gene: 4. Germline assignment: CDR1 MNHEY and CDR2 SVGAGI. This CDR3 contains 12 residues. CDR3 residues: CASTGQTYEQYF. DNA for the CDR3: TGTGCCAGCACGGGACAGACATACGAGCAGTACTTC.

J is TRBJ1-1 and V is TRBV7-8; D possibly corresponds to TRBD1 (5 bases). V was clipped by 5 bases and J by 0 bases, with 13 bases between them. The germline V gene has CDR1 SGHVS and CDR2 FQNEAQ. CDR3 length: 15 amino acids. CDR3 bases: TGTGCCAGCAGCCCTCGTGGGGGACTGAACACTGAAGCTTTCTTT. As protein: CASSPRGGLNTEAFF.

This sequence joins TRBV5-6 and TRBJ2-7; weak D call: TRBD1 (5 bases). The CDR3 runs to 15 residues. CDR1 SGHDT and CDR2 YYEEEE come from the germline V gene. The V and J ends lost 4 bases and 4 bases respectively, with 18 bases between them. CDR3 sequence reads: CASSLTGPGPYEQYF. The DNA for the CDR3 is TGTGCCAGCAGCCTTACCGGCCCAGGGCCATACGAGCAGTACTTC.

The chain has TRBV7-2 and TRBJ1-5; no definite D call. Trimming removed 1 base from V and 5 bases from J, with 6 bases in between. The CDR3 sequence is 13 residues long. The germline V gene encodes CDR1 SGHTA and CDR2 FQGNSA. The DNA for the CDR3 is TGTGCCAGCAGCTTAGGTTTCGATCAGCCCCAGCATTTT. This translates into CASSLGFDQPQHF.

The chain has TRBV20-1 and TRBJ1-1; possibly TRBD1 for D (6 bases). Germline V lookup: CDR1 DFQATT, CDR2 SNEGSKA (reference sequence). The ends were cut back, 5 bases at V and 5 bases at J, with 9 bases in the middle. The CDR3 totals 11 residues. The CDR3 bases are TGCAGTGCTTTCAGGGGAACTGAAGCTTTCTTT. Its translation: CSAFRGTEAFF.